One and the same sample provided the 18 T cell receptor beta chains below, sequenced in a study of T cell responses to AZD1222 COVID-19 vaccine. Data came from immunoSEQ multiplex PCR; TCRdb stores just in-frame clones and leaves some out. The sample contains tens of thousands of clones, 90% of which appear only once. The sample consisted of peripheral blood, taken on day 0 of AZD1222 vaccination. Receptor source: an adult in good health.

The chain uses TRBV19 and TRBJ1-1, with 7 positions matching TRBD1. The CDR3 runs to 16 residues. J lost 0 bases, V lost 9 bases, and 13 bases had no gene match. Looked up from germline, CDR1 is LNHDA and CDR2 is SQIVND (reference sequence). CDR3 in DNA: TGTGCCAGCAGGAGACAGGGAGGGGCCTTGAACACTGAAGCTTTCTTT. It yields the protein CASRRQGGALNTEAFF.

The V gene is TRBV5-4, the J gene TRBJ1-5; D ambiguous. CDR1 and CDR2 from the germline V gene are SGHNT and YYREEE (reference sequence). There are 13 residues in the CDR3. The ends were cut back, 2 bases at V and 5 bases at J, with 8 bases in the middle. Written as DNA, the CDR3 is TGTGCCAGCAGCTTAGGGAGGGATCAGCCCCAGCATTTT. Translating gives CASSLGRDQPQHF. Complete variable domain (other parts from reference TRBV5-4 and TRBJ1-5): ETGVTQSPTHLIKTRGQQVTLRCSSQSGHNTVSWYQQALGQGPQFIFQYYREEENGRGNFPPRFSGLQFPNYSSELNVNALELDDSALYLCASSLGRDQPQHFGDGTRLSIL.

The chain has TRBV14 and TRBJ2-7; 7 nucleotides align to TRBD2. The CDR3 covers 15 residues. Germline values: CDR1 SGHDN, CDR2 FVKESK. V trimming: 1 base; J trimming: 9 bases; junction bases outside the gene matches: 12. For the CDR3, the DNA is TGTGCCAGCAGCCAAGGGAGCGGGGCGCCTTCTGGGCAGTACTTC. It is translated as CASSQGSGAPSGQYF.

The chain is built from TRBV5-1 and TRBJ2-2; D not certain. With 0 bases removed from V and 7 bases from J, the gap between germline ends came to 25 bases. Germline V gene sequence: CDR1 SGHRS, CDR2 YFSETQ. This CDR3 comprises 19 residues. CDR3: CASSLARVLAPEPHGELFF. CDR3 sequence (DNA): TGCGCCAGCAGCTTGGCCCGTGTTCTTGCCCCCGAACCTCACGGGGAGCTGTTTTTT.

J is TRBJ1-2 and V is TRBV5-4, with 7 bases lining up with TRBD1. The CDR3 spans 16 residues. The germline CDR1 and CDR2 sequences are SGHNT and YYREEE (reference sequence). The V gene end was trimmed by 1 base and the J gene end by 2 bases; junction bases not matched to a gene: 8. The CDR3 DNA reads as TGTGCCAGCAGCTTGCCCCCGAGACAGGGAAACTATGGCTACACCTTC. Protein sequence: CASSLPPRQGNYGYTF.

In its sample, this clone was seen once. V and J are TRBV12-5 and TRBJ1-5, with no clear D. V dropped 6 bases and J dropped 1 base, with 10 bases sitting between them. Germline V gene sequence: CDR1 LGHNT, CDR2 FRNRAP. The CDR3 covers 14 residues. The CDR3 sequence: CASGPQYSNQPQHF. CDR3 bases: TGTGCTAGTGGACCCCAGTACAGCAATCAGCCCCAGCATTTT.

V and J are TRBV4-1 and TRBJ2-2, with 11 bases that match TRBD2. The trim removed 3 bases at V and 4 bases at J, leaving 10 bases unmatched. Germline V gene sequence: CDR1 MGHRA, CDR2 YSYEKL. The CDR3 has 18 amino acids. Here the CDR3 reads CASSHPKLAGDSTGELFF. The CDR3 DNA reads TGCGCCAGCAGCCACCCCAAACTAGCGGGAGATAGCACCGGGGAGCTGTTTTTT.

The chain is built from TRBV19 and TRBJ1-1, with D perhaps matching TRBD1 (6 bases). V was clipped by 1 base and J by 1 base, with 16 bases between them. The CDR3 has 17 amino acids. Per the germline V gene, CDR1 is LNHDA and CDR2 is SQIVND (reference sequence). The DNA of the CDR3 is TGTGCCAGTAGTATAGGGCCCGGGGGCCCTTGGAACACTGAAGCTTTCTTT. It encodes CASSIGPGGPWNTEAFF.

V and J are TRBV24-1 and TRBJ1-2, with TRBD1 as a possible D gene (6 bases). The germline V and J ends were trimmed by 2 bases and 4 bases, with 10 bases remaining between them. The CDR3 is made up of 14 amino acids. The germline CDR1 and CDR2 sequences are KGHDR and SFDVKD. CDR3 sequence reads: CATSDSDRSYGYTF. CDR3 nucleotide sequence: TGTGCCACCAGTGATTCCGACAGGAGCTATGGCTACACCTTC.

The CDR3 loop is CASSQSTSGGSDTQYF. CDR3 bases: TGCGCCAGCAGCCAATCCACTAGCGGGGGGTCAGATACGCAGTATTTT. The gene calls are TRBV4-1 and TRBJ2-3, with 12 bases that match TRBD2. The V gene's germline CDR1 is MGHRA and CDR2 YSYEKL. V lost 2 bases and J lost 4; bases outside the gene matches: 4. CDR3 length: 16 residues.

This chain uses TRBV5-4 with TRBJ2-5; D uncertain. This CDR3 is 14 amino acids long. Trimming left V 1 base short and J 2 bases short, with 9 bases between. Germline V gene sequence: CDR1 SGHNT, CDR2 YYREEE (reference sequence). In nucleotides, the CDR3 is TGTGCCAGCAGCTTGCTGGGCTTTCAAGAGACCCAGTACTTC. Translated: CASSLLGFQETQYF.

This clone appeared a few times. The chain couples TRBV7-2 to TRBJ2-7; 8 bases fit TRBD2. The trim removed 4 bases at V and 9 bases at J, leaving 11 bases unmatched. CDR1 is SGHTA, CDR2 FQGNSA, per germline. The CDR3 has 14 residues. The CDR3 DNA follows: TGTGCCAGCAGCTCCCGGGGGGGGGCAGAAGTGCAGTACTTC. Residues: CASSSRGGAEVQYF.

The rearrangement joins TRBV2 to TRBJ2-7; a weak D match, TRBD1 (6 bases). The CDR3 loop spans 13 amino acids. V lost 8 bases, J lost 4 bases, and 15 bases lay in between. Germline V lookup: CDR1 SNHLY, CDR2 FYNNEI. As DNA, the CDR3 is TGTGCCAGCCGGGACACGGGACAATACGAGCAGTACTTC. Its protein is CASRDTGQYEQYF.

CDR3 coding DNA: TGTGCCAGCAGGATAAACAGGGTCGGACCCCTGTTTTTT. It is translated as CASRINRVGPLFF. The rearrangement joins TRBV12-3 or TRBV12-4 to TRBJ1-4; D possibly corresponds to TRBD1 (6 bases). This CDR3 has 13 residues. Between the trimmed V and J ends, which lost 6 bases and 14 bases, there was a span of 19 bases.

This clone was seen only a few times. The chain has TRBV2 and TRBJ2-5, with D tentatively TRBD1 (6 bases). Germline values: CDR1 SNHLY, CDR2 FYNNEI. The CDR3 is made up of 13 amino acids. V lost 11 bases and J lost 0, with 13 bases in between. For the CDR3, the DNA is TGTGCCGGACACAGGGTTAACCAAGAGACCCAGTACTTC. This translates into CAGHRVNQETQYF.

The chain joins TRBV5-1 to TRBJ1-1, with D unresolved. Deletions cut 2 bases from V and 1 base from J, with 6 bases between. Germline loops: CDR1 SGHRS, CDR2 YFSETQ. The CDR3 extends over 13 amino acids. CDR3 DNA: TGCGCCAGCAGCTTTTCAGAGAACACTGAAGCTTTCTTT. The encoded protein is CASSFSENTEAFF.

This chain joins TRBV11-1 and TRBJ2-7, with a tentative D call TRBD2 (5 bases). Trimming cost V 8 bases and J 4 bases, with 9 bases left between them. Germline CDR1 SGHAT, CDR2 FQDESV (reference sequence). This CDR3 contains 11 residues. The CDR3 coding sequence is TGTGCCAGCGGACTGATGTACGAGCAGTACTTC. Protein product: CASGLMYEQYF.

This clone was detected a few times. The rearrangement links TRBV9 to TRBJ1-6; 8 bases line up with TRBD1. V shed 4 bases, J shed 10 bases, and the junction held 7 bases outside the gene matches. The CDR3 is 14 amino acids. The germline CDR1 and CDR2 sequences are SGDLS and YYNGEE. CDR3 DNA sequence: TGTGCCAGCAGCCCGCGGACAGGGCGATCACCCCTCCACTTT. Protein: CASSPRTGRSPLHF.